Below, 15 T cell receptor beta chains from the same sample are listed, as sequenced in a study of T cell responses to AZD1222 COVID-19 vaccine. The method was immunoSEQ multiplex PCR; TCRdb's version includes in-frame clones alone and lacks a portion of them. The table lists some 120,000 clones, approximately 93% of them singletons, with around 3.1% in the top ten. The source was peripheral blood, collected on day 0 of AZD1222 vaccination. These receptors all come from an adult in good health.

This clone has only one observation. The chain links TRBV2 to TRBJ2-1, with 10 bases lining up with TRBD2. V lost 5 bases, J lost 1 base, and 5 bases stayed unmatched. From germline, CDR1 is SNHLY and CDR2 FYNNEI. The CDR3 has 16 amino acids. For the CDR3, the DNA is TGTGCCAGCAGTCCACAAGCGGGAGGGTCCTACAATGAGCAGTTCTTC. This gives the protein CASSPQAGGSYNEQFF.

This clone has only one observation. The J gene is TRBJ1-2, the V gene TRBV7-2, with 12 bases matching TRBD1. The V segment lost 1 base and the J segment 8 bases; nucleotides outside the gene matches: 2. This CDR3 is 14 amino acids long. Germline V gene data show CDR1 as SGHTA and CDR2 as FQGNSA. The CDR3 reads CASSLGGTGGGYTF. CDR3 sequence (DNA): TGTGCCAGCAGCTTAGGGGGGACAGGGGGCGGCTACACCTTC.

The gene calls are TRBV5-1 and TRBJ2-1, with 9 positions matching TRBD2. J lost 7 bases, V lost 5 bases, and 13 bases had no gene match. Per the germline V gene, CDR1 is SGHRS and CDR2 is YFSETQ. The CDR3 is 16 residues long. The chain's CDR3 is CASRKDLAGRYNEQFF. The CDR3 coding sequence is TGCGCCAGCAGAAAGGACCTAGCGGGAAGGTATAATGAGCAGTTCTTC.

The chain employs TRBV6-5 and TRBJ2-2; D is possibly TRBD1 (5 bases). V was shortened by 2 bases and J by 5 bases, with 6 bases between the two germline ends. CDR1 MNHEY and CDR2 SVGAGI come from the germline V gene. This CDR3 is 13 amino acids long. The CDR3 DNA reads TGTGCCAGCAGTTACAAGGGGACCGGGGAGCTGTTTTTT. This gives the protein CASSYKGTGELFF.

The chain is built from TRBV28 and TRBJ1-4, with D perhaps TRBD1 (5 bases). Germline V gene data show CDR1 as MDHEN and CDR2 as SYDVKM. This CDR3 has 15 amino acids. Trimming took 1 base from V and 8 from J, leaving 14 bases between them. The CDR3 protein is CASSLSQGLNEKLFF. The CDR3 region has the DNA TGTGCCAGCAGTTTATCGCAGGGTCTGAACGAAAAACTGTTTTTT.

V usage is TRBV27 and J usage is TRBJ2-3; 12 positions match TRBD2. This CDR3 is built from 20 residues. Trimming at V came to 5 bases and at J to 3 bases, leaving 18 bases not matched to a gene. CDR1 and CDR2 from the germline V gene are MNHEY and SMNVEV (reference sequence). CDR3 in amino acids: CASSLWRLAGDKAGTDTQYF. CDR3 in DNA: TGTGCCAGCAGTCTGTGGAGACTAGCGGGAGATAAGGCCGGGACAGATACGCAGTATTTT.

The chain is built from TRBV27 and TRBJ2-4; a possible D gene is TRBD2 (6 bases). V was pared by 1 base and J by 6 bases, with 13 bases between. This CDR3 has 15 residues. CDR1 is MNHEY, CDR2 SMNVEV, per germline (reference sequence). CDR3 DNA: TGTGCCAGCAGTTTATTGGCTAGCGTTGGAAACATTCAGTACTTC. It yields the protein CASSLLASVGNIQYF.

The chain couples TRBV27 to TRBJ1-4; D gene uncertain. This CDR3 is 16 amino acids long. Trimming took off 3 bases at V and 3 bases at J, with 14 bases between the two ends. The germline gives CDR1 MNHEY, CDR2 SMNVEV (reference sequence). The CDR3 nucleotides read TGTGCCAGCAGTTTTCTGGCGGACTTCCCTAATGAAAAACTGTTTTTT. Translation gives CASSFLADFPNEKLFF.

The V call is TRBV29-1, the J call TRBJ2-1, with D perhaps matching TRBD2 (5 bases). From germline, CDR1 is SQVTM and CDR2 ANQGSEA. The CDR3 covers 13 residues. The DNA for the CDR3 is TGCACCTCGTCGGGGAGCTCCTACAATGAGCAGTTCTTC. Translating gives CTSSGSSYNEQFF.

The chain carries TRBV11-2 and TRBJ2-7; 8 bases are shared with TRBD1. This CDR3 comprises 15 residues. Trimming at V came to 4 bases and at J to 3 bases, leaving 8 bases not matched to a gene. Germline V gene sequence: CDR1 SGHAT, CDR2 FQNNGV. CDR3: CASSSARGHFYEQYF. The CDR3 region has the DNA TGTGCCAGCAGCTCGGCCAGGGGGCATTTCTACGAGCAGTACTTC. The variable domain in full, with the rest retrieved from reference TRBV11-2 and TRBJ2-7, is EAGVAQSPRYKIIEKRQSVAFWCNPISGHATLYWYQQILGQGPKLLIQFQNNGVVDDSQLPKDRFSAERLKGVDSTLKIQPAKLEDSAVYLCASSSARGHFYEQYFGPGTRLTVT.

In nucleotides, the CDR3 is TGTGCCAGCAGCTTATTATCGGGCGGGGTTGTGGAGACCCAGTACTTC. Amino acid sequence: CASSLLSGGVVETQYF. This rearrangement joins TRBV7-9 to TRBJ2-5, with D possibly being TRBD2 (6 bases). Trimming took 2 bases from V and 5 from J, leaving 18 bases between them. The CDR3 is made up of 16 amino acids. CDR1 SEHNR and CDR2 FQNEAQ come from the germline V gene (reference sequence).

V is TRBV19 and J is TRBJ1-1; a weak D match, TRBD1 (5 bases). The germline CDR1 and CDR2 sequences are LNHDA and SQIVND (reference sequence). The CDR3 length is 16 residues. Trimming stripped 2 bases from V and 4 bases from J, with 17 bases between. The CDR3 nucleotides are TGTGCCAGTAGTATAATCGGGGCTCGGAGGAGCACTGAAGCTTTCTTT. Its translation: CASSIIGARRSTEAFF.

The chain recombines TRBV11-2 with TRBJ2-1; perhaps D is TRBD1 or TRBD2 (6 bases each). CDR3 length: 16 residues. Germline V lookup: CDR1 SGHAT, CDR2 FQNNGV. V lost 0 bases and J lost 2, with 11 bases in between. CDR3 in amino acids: CASSLDRGATYNEQFF. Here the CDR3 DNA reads TGTGCCAGCAGCTTAGATAGGGGGGCGACCTACAATGAGCAGTTCTTC.

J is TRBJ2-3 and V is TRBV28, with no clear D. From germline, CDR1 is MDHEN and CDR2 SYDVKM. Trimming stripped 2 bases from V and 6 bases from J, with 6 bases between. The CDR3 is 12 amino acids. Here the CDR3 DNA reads TGTGCCAGCAGTTTACCGAGGGATACGCAGTATTTT. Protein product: CASSLPRDTQYF. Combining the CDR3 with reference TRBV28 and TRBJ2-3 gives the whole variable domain DVKVTQSSRYLVKRTGEKVFLECVQDMDHENMFWYRQDPGLGLRLIYFSYDVKMKEKGDIPEGYSVSREKKERFSLILESASTNQTSMYLCASSLPRDTQYFGPGTRLTVL.

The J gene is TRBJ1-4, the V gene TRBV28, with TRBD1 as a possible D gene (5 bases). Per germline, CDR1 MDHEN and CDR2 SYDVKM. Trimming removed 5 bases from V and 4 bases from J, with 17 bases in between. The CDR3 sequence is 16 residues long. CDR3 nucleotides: TGTGCCAGCAGTATCATCCCTCAGGGTCATAATGAAAAACTGTTTTTT. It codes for CASSIIPQGHNEKLFF.